This T cell receptor (beta chain) was documented in a study of OX40 agonist ivuxolimab in advanced cancers. CDR3 length: 10 amino acids. Per germline, CDR1 SGHAT and CDR2 FQNNGV. The ends were cut back, 1 base at V and 12 bases at J, with 4 bases in the middle. Generated by immunoSEQ multiplex PCR, the TCRdb table keeps only in-frame clones and is missing some. This repertoire shows tens of thousands of clones, 92% found once; its top ten account for 0.95% to 1.2%. The receptor was isolated from an adult with an advanced solid tumor such as melanoma, head and neck, liver or kidney cancer. The sequenced sample was CD4+ or CD8+ T cells sorted from blood, obtained in a trial of the OX40 agonist ivuxolimab. The chain uses TRBV11-2 and TRBJ2-1; the D is unclear. DNA for the CDR3: TGTGCCAGCAGCTTAGTGGTGCAGTTCTTC. It specifies CASSLVVQFF.